The subject of this entry is one TCR beta chain. This entry belongs to a study of blood T cell repertoires in COVID-19. Germline assignment: CDR1 SGDLS and CDR2 YYNGEE. Deletions cut 4 bases from V and 0 bases from J, with 11 bases between. The CDR3 length is 14 residues. Method: immunoSEQ multiplex PCR; TCRdb's copy keeps in-frame clones and lacks some. The sample records about 51,000 clones, 65% to 85% being singletons. The sequencing sample was made of peripheral blood. The V call is TRBV9, the J call TRBJ2-7; possibly TRBD1 for D (5 bases). This sequence was found in a middle-aged man with acute or convalescent COVID-19. In DNA, the CDR3 is TGTGCCAGCAGCCCGCCGACAGCCTCCTACGAGCAGTACTTC. Protein sequence: CASSPPTASYEQYF.